This TCR beta chain was sequenced for a study of cytomegalovirus exposure and HLA in healthy donors. The PCR employed 60 Vbeta primers together with 13 Jbeta primers. Clones were sequenced by immunoSEQ multiplex PCR, and TCRdb holds only the in-frame ones, with some missing. The sample has 70,000 to 75,000 clones; 60% to 80% are singletons. Germline CDR1 reads MGHRA; CDR2 reads YSYEKL. Trimming took 4 bases from V and 2 from J; bases not matched to a gene: 4. There are 16 residues in the CDR3. A remark on this clone: Its antigen is currently unknown.

Study results and caveats: The study found most TCR sequences rare, yet found some public TCRs in many donors.

This receptor was obtained from a woman in her 40s in good health and CMV-seropositive. The genes are TRBV4-1 and TRBJ2-3; TRBD2 aligns across 12 bases. The sample taken for sequencing was PBMCs. This chain's CDR3 is CASSLRLAGDTDTQYF. CDR3 coding DNA: TGCGCCAGCAGCCTCCGACTAGCGGGGGACACAGATACGCAGTATTTT.